Following are 29 T cell receptor beta chains from one sample sequenced in a study of regulatory T cells in long-lasting Graves disease. Sample time point: newly diagnosed GD, antithyroid drugs for less than 3 months. Preparation of the TCR library used RNA extracted from PBMCs. Building of the TCR beta libraries involved iRepertoire HTBI primers and Arm-PCR of CDR3 regions. TCRdb re-analysed the multiplex PCR reads in MiXCR, keeping a single row per CDR3 protein. The sample consists of 240,000 or so distinct CDR3 sequences, over 20% of them appearing once. Here the sequenced sample was peripheral blood mononuclear cells (PBMCs), taken at new diagnosis, from a patient treated with antithyroid drugs. These receptors all stem from a female donor with Graves disease.

Comment on this clonotype: The final CDR3 position lacks the conserved phenylalanine or tryptophan, pointing to a likely read error. The chain carries TRBV28 and TRBJ2-3; D perhaps matches TRBD2 (6 bases). There are 14 residues in the CDR3. Germline lookup yields CDR1 MDHEN and CDR2 SYDVKM. V shed 10 bases and J shed 4 bases, with 18 bases lying between them. The CDR3 coding sequence is TGTGCCATCCGACTAGGGATTACACCAGATACGCAGTATCTT. Translated: CAIRLGITPDTQYL.

V and J are TRBV14 and TRBJ2-2, with 9 bases that match TRBD1. Germline V lookup: CDR1 SGHDN, CDR2 FVKESK. J was trimmed by 6 bases and V by 2 bases; bases with no gene match: 4. The length of the CDR3 is 15 residues. Here the CDR3 reads CASSQPGTGSGELFF. Here the CDR3 DNA reads TGTGCCAGCAGCCAACCCGGGACAGGGTCCGGGGAGCTGTTTTTT.

A word on this clonotype: One base away lies a much larger clone, so this may be a sequencing read error. This rearrangement joins TRBV6-5 to TRBJ2-7; TRBD2 matches 11 bases. CDR1 and CDR2 from the germline V gene are MNHEY and SVGAGI. This CDR3 contains 17 residues. As DNA, the CDR3 is TGTGCCAGCAGTTACACCCTAGCGGGAGGTAGCTCCTACAAGCAGTACTTC. Protein: CASSYTLAGGSSYKQYF.

This clonotype was picked up one time. The chain combines TRBV11-3 with TRBJ2-1, with TRBD1 identical over 8 bases. Germline CDR1 is SGHNT and CDR2 is YENEEA. CDR3 size: 15 residues. Germline trimming cut 3 bases from V and 7 bases from J; bases unmatched to any gene: 8. Here the CDR3 DNA reads TGTGCCAGCAGCTTGGAACAGGGGGGCGGGAATGAGCAGTTCTTC. The encoded protein is CASSLEQGGGNEQFF.

The chain combines TRBV11-2 with TRBJ2-1, with D hard to call. Germline-derived CDR1 and CDR2 are SGHAT and FQNNGV. Trimming cost V 1 base and J 15 bases, with 13 bases left between them. The CDR3 length is 12 residues. This chain's CDR3 is CASSLVRQTSFF. Here the CDR3 DNA reads TGTGCCAGCAGCTTAGTCCGGCAGACTTCGTTCTTC.

This clonotype has a count of ten or more. The rearrangement uses TRBV7-3 and TRBJ2-3; D might be TRBD1 (5 bases). The V gene's germline CDR1 is SGHTA and CDR2 FQGTGA. The CDR3 has 13 amino acids. Trimming took 5 bases from V and 7 from J, leaving 13 bases between them. CDR3 loop: CASSLSGSHTQYF. For the CDR3, the DNA is TGTGCCAGCAGCCTCTCAGGGTCGCATACGCAGTATTTT.

This clonotype was found a few times. V and J are TRBV10-2 and TRBJ2-1, with 8 bases that match TRBD2. V shed 6 bases, J shed 1 base, and the junction held 11 bases outside the gene matches. Germline-derived CDR1 and CDR2 are WSHSY and SAAADI. The CDR3 is 17 amino acids. The CDR3 loop reads CASRWGAGGLSYNEQFF. The CDR3 bases are TGCGCCAGCAGATGGGGGGCGGGGGGACTTTCCTACAATGAGCAGTTCTTC.

This clonotype was recorded many times. This rearrangement joins TRBV7-2 to TRBJ2-1; unclear D gene. This CDR3 contains 16 residues. Germline lookup yields CDR1 SGHTA and CDR2 FQGNSA. The V end lost 2 bases, the J end lost 0 bases, and 11 bases lay between the germline ends. The CDR3 region is CASSLIGFSSYNEQFF. The CDR3 DNA reads as TGTGCCAGCAGCTTAATAGGTTTTAGCTCCTACAATGAGCAGTTCTTC.

Concerning this clonotype: A far larger clone lies a single base away; this is likely a read error. J is TRBJ2-7 and V is TRBV3-1; D is ambiguous. Looked up from germline, CDR1 is LGHDT and CDR2 is YNNKEL (reference sequence). V shed 8 bases and J shed 3 bases, with 14 bases lying between them. This CDR3 is built from 13 residues. CDR3 DNA: TGTGCCAGCCGTTTAAGGCTTGACTACGAGCAGTACTTC. It specifies CASRLRLDYEQYF.

The chain recombines TRBV4-1 with TRBJ1-2; D is unresolved. This CDR3 comprises 11 residues. V shed 0 bases and J shed 4 bases, with 0 bases lying between them. Germline CDR1 and CDR2: MGHRA and YSYEKL. The chain's CDR3 is CASSQDYGYTF. In DNA form, the CDR3 reads TGCGCCAGCAGCCAAGACTATGGCTACACCTTC.

This clonotype was detected ten times or more. The V call is TRBV19, the J call TRBJ1-5, with 7 nucleotides matching TRBD1. V lost 8 bases and J lost 6; bases outside the gene matches: 4. The CDR3 has 12 residues. Germline V gene sequence: CDR1 LNHDA, CDR2 SQIVND (reference sequence). CDR3 sequence reads: CASRQGRQPQHF. The CDR3 region has the DNA TGTGCCAGTCGACAGGGCCGTCAGCCCCAGCATTTT. Using reference TRBV19 and TRBJ1-5 for the parts outside the CDR3, the full variable domain is DGGITQSPKYLFRKEGQNVTLSCEQNLNHDAMYWYRQDPGQGLRLIYYSQIVNDFQKGDIAEGYSVSREKKESFPLTVTSAQKNPTAFYLCASRQGRQPQHFGDGTRLSIL.

This clonotype was seen at least ten times. V and J are TRBV4-3 and TRBJ2-5, with 7 bases lining up with TRBD2. CDR3 length: 16 amino acids. The ends lost 2 bases at V and 2 bases at J; junction bases unmatched: 8. Germline V gene data show CDR1 as LGHNA and CDR2 as YSLEER. This CDR3 reads CASSQYFGGIQETQYF. CDR3 nucleotides: TGCGCCAGCAGCCAATATTTCGGGGGGATTCAAGAGACCCAGTACTTC.

The chain has TRBV7-2 and TRBJ2-5, with TRBD2 identical over 11 bases. This CDR3 is built from 15 residues. Looked up from germline, CDR1 is SGHTA and CDR2 is FQGNSA. With V trimmed by 1 base and J by 4 bases, 2 bases remained unmatched. For the CDR3, the DNA is TGTGCCAGCAGCTTAGGTGGGACTAGCGGAGAGACCCAGTACTTC. It yields the protein CASSLGGTSGETQYF. Full variable domain (outside the CDR3, taken from reference TRBV7-2 and TRBJ2-5): GAGVSQSPSNKVTEKGKDVELRCDPISGHTALYWYRQSLGQGLEFLIYFQGNSAPDKSGLPSDRFSAERTGGSVSTLTIQRTQQEDSAVYLCASSLGGTSGETQYFGPGTRLLVL.

This clonotype showed up many times. This sequence joins TRBV27 and TRBJ1-1; no firm D call. CDR1 MNHEY and CDR2 SMNVEV come from the germline V gene (reference sequence). The V gene lost 2 bases and the J gene lost 5 bases, with 12 bases spanning the gap. This CDR3 is built from 14 residues. The CDR3 spells CASSLSRPVTEAFF. Here the CDR3 DNA reads TGTGCCAGCAGTTTAAGCAGGCCGGTTACTGAAGCTTTCTTT.

This clonotype was counted ten times or more. V gene TRBV7-2 combines with J gene TRBJ2-7; 10 positions agree with TRBD1. The junction had 11 bases not matched to a gene; V was cut back by 5 bases and J by 7 bases. The germline V gene has CDR1 SGHTA and CDR2 FQGNSA. The CDR3 extends over 15 amino acids. The CDR3 sequence: CASSRRDRGRSEQYF. CDR3 coding DNA: TGTGCCAGCAGCCGCCGGGACAGGGGTCGATCGGAGCAGTACTTC.

This clonotype was counted at least ten times. This chain joins TRBV7-9 and TRBJ2-7; perhaps TRBD1 as D (6 bases). Trimming removed 1 base at V and 2 bases at J, with 9 bases between. Germline values: CDR1 SEHNR, CDR2 FQNEAQ (reference sequence). The CDR3 extends over 14 amino acids. CDR3 in DNA: TGTGCCAGCAGCTTAGAGGGACATGCCTACGAGCAGTACTTC. Its translation is CASSLEGHAYEQYF.

This clonotype was seen many times. This chain connects TRBV20-1 to TRBJ2-7; no reliable D call. Between the trimmed V and J ends, which lost 6 bases and 0 bases, there was a span of 15 bases. CDR3 length: 14 amino acids. The germline V gene has CDR1 DFQATT and CDR2 SNEGSKA (reference sequence). In DNA, the CDR3 is TGCAGTGCCCCTAAGGCACGGCACTCCTACGAGCAGTACTTC. Protein: CSAPKARHSYEQYF.

In this sample, this clonotype turned up many times. CDR3 loop: CASSLLGSPYEQYF. The DNA for the CDR3 is TGTGCCAGCAGTTTACTGGGGTCCCCCTACGAGCAGTACTTC. The gene calls are TRBV12-3 or TRBV12-4 and TRBJ2-7; D gene ambiguous. V lost 2 bases, J lost 2 bases, and 10 bases lay in between. The CDR3 runs to 14 residues.

This clonotype was counted ten times or more. The chain is built from TRBV28 and TRBJ2-7; 10 nucleotides match TRBD1. The germline V gene encodes CDR1 MDHEN and CDR2 SYDVKM. The CDR3 runs to 16 residues. The trim removed 0 bases at V and 4 bases at J, leaving 6 bases unmatched. CDR3 loop: CASSLWGTGAGYEQYF. The CDR3 bases are TGTGCCAGCAGTTTATGGGGGACAGGGGCCGGATACGAGCAGTACTTC.

In its sample, this clonotype was seen many times. The rearrangement uses TRBV7-9 and TRBJ1-6; 8 nucleotides line up with TRBD1. From germline, CDR1 is SEHNR and CDR2 FQNEAQ (reference sequence). CDR3 length: 15 residues. The trim removed 7 bases at V and 5 bases at J, leaving 7 bases unmatched. CDR3: CASTTGGNNNSPLHF. The CDR3 nucleotides read TGTGCCAGCACCACAGGGGGGAATAATAATTCACCCCTCCACTTT.

This clonotype occurred many times. The chain links TRBV6-1 to TRBJ1-5; D is unclear. The CDR3 is 15 amino acids. V shed 6 bases and J shed 3 bases, with 15 bases lying between them. Germline V gives CDR1 MNHNS, CDR2 SASEGT. The chain's CDR3 is CASRAPGAVNQPQHF. CDR3 nucleotides: TGTGCCAGCAGGGCTCCCGGTGCAGTCAATCAGCCCCAGCATTTT.

The sample holds a few counts of this clonotype. This rearrangement joins TRBV7-6 to TRBJ2-6; D is ambiguous. In germline, CDR1 is SGHVS, CDR2 FNYEAQ. V gave up 6 bases and J gave up 5 bases, with 11 bases separating them. The CDR3 length is 14 residues. The CDR3 is CASSGTARANVLTF. CDR3 sequence (DNA): TGTGCCAGCAGTGGAACGGCGCGGGCCAACGTCCTGACTTTC.

CDR3 coding DNA: TGTGCCAGCAGCTTGGCCGGGCCCACCGGGGAGCTGTTTTTT. It is translated as CASSLAGPTGELFF. V usage is TRBV5-6 and J usage is TRBJ2-2; D is unresolved. The V end was cut by 0 bases, the J end by 4 bases, with 7 bases between. The length of the CDR3 is 14 residues. Looked up from germline, CDR1 is SGHDT and CDR2 is YYEEEE.

This clonotype appeared a few times. A far larger clone is just one base off, so this is likely a read error. This rearrangement joins TRBV12-3 or TRBV12-4 to TRBJ2-7; TRBD2 might be the D (5 bases). There are 18 residues in the CDR3. The germline V and J ends were trimmed by 11 bases and 4 bases, with 33 bases remaining between them. The CDR3 coding sequence is TGTGCCGGCACCGAGGGAAGGCGCCGACCTGGAAGAGGATACGAGCAGTACTTC. This codes for CAGTEGRRRPGRGYEQYF.

This sequence joins TRBV5-1 and TRBJ2-7; either TRBD1 or TRBD2 may supply D (5 bases each). The CDR3 covers 14 residues. Germline V gene data show CDR1 as SGHRS and CDR2 as YFSETQ. Trimming pared 5 bases from V and 1 base from J, leaving 13 bases between. The CDR3 loop reads CASRPGWGSYEQYF. CDR3 DNA sequence: TGCGCCAGCAGGCCAGGGTGGGGGTCCTACGAGCAGTACTTC.

Remarks on this clonotype: This likely traces to a read error, being one base from a far larger clone. The rearrangement links TRBV12-3 or TRBV12-4 to TRBJ2-5; no reliable D call. The V end lost 6 bases, the J end lost 2 bases, and 13 bases lay between the germline ends. The CDR3 has 14 residues. The CDR3 nucleotides are TGTGCCAGCAGCATTCTTAACACGCAAGAGACCCAGTACTTC. It codes for CASSILNTQETQYF.

The J gene is TRBJ2-5, the V gene TRBV6-2 or TRBV6-3; D may be TRBD2 (5 bases). Germline-derived CDR1 and CDR2 are MNHEY and SVGEGT. CDR3 size: 11 residues. The V and J ends lost 6 bases and 8 bases respectively, with 10 bases between them. CDR3 sequence: CASSPTGTQYF. The CDR3, as DNA: TGTGCCAGCAGCCCAACGGGAACCCAGTACTTC.

The rearrangement uses TRBV7-2 and TRBJ1-4, with D hard to call. The V gene's germline CDR1 is SGHTA and CDR2 FQGNSA. With 1 base removed from V and 2 bases from J, the gap between germline ends came to 2 bases. The CDR3 extends over 13 amino acids. CDR3 nucleotide sequence: TGTGCCAGCAGCTTAGGTACTAATGAAAAACTGTTTTTT. Translating it yields CASSLGTNEKLFF.

In this sample, this clonotype turned up many times. The genes are TRBV5-5 and TRBJ1-2; TRBD1 matches at 7 bases. Germline lookup yields CDR1 SGHKS and CDR2 YYEKEE (reference sequence). J gave up 8 bases and V 0 bases, and 7 bases lay outside the gene matches. The CDR3 contains 14 residues. The CDR3 coding sequence is TGTGCCAGCAGCTTGGACAGGGGAGGAATAGGCTACACCTTC. The encoded protein is CASSLDRGGIGYTF. Full variable domain (rest looked up from reference TRBV5-5 and TRBJ1-2): DAGVTQSPTHLIKTRGQQVTLRCSPISGHKSVSWYQQVLGQGPQFIFQYYEKEERGRGNFPDRFSARQFPNYSSELNVNALLLGDSALYLCASSLDRGGIGYTFGSGTRLTVV.